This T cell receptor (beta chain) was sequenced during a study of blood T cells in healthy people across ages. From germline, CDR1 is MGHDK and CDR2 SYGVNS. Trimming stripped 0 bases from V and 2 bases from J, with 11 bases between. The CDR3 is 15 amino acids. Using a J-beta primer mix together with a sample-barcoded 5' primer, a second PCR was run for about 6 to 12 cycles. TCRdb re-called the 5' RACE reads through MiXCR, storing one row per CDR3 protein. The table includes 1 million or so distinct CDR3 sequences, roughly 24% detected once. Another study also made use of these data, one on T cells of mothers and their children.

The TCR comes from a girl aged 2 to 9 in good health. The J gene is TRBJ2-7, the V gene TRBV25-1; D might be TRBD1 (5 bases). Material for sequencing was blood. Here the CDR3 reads CASSEYQGPTYEQYF. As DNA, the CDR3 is TGTGCCAGCAGTGAATACCAGGGCCCAACCTACGAGCAGTACTTC.